Detailed here is one T cell receptor (beta chain). Its cognate antigen is unknown. This sample stems from a study of cytomegalovirus exposure and HLA in healthy donors. Overall study findings and caveats: In a later analysis, first-cohort TCR clusters were found to tend to co-occur in the 120 validation repertoires. As was reported, the classifier diagnosed cytomegalovirus status with high specificity and sensitivity. Cytomegalovirus-associated status was assigned to about 150 TCR beta chains.

Generated by immunoSEQ multiplex PCR, the TCRdb table keeps only in-frame clones and is missing some. Of about 150,000 clones listed, 85% to 90% are singletons. An approximately 130-subject validation cohort, separate from the approximately 700-subject first cohort, supplied the donors. This CDR3 has 13 residues. Per the germline V gene, CDR1 is MDHEN and CDR2 is SYDVKM. V lost 4 bases to trimming and J lost 5 bases; unmatched junction nucleotides: 4. Sequencing was performed on PBMCs. V gene TRBV28 combines with J gene TRBJ1-2; TRBD1 matches at 7 bases. This receptor was obtained from a man between 18 and 29 years old in good health and CMV-seronegative. The CDR3 spells CASSSGQVYGYTF. CDR3 bases: TGTGCCAGCAGTTCAGGACAGGTGTATGGCTACACCTTC.